This passage covers 28 T cell receptor beta chains from one sample sequenced in a study of regulatory T cells in long-lasting Graves disease. The time point is: newly diagnosed GD, antithyroid drugs for less than 3 months. The TCR library was prepared using RNA isolated from PBMCs. Construction of the TCR beta libraries employed iRepertoire HTBI primers in conjunction with Arm-PCR of CDR3 regions. TCRdb reanalysed the multiplex PCR reads using MiXCR and keeps one entry per CDR3 protein. The sample includes hundreds of thousands of distinct CDR3 sequences, 16% seen only once; the top ten take around 18%. These data were also reused for a study on T cells in Graves' hyperthyroidism and ophthalmopathy.

Material: peripheral blood mononuclear cells (PBMCs), obtained at new diagnosis, from a patient treated with antithyroid drugs. Receptors were obtained from a woman aged 30 to 39 with Graves disease.

This clonotype appeared a few times. At one of its ends the junction is not consistent with the germline gene, which may arise from a read error. The chain has TRBV11-2 and TRBJ1-5; D call uncertain. Germline CDR1 is SGHAT and CDR2 is FQNNGV. This CDR3 has 14 amino acids. CDR3: CASSVDLLNQPQHF. The CDR3 coding sequence is TGTGCCAGCAGCGTAGATCTGCTAAATCAGCCCCAGCATTTT.

This clonotype was seen repeatedly, ten times or more. V usage is TRBV6-5 and J usage is TRBJ2-7, with D perhaps assigned TRBD1 or TRBD2 (6 bases each). CDR1 and CDR2 from the germline V gene are MNHEY and SVGAGI. The V end lost 2 bases, the J end lost 0 bases, and 20 bases lay between the germline ends. CDR3 length: 18 amino acids. CDR3 sequence reads: CASSYGGGGGTSSYEQYF. CDR3 DNA: TGTGCCAGCAGTTACGGAGGGGGTGGAGGGACATCCTCCTACGAGCAGTACTTC.

This chain joins TRBV29-1 and TRBJ2-7; D is unclear. Germline-derived CDR1 and CDR2 are SQVTM and ANQGSEA. Trimming pared 6 bases from V and 0 bases from J, leaving 15 bases between. This CDR3 has 14 amino acids. This chain's CDR3 is CSVATLFDSYEQYF. In nucleotides, the CDR3 is TGCAGCGTGGCTACCCTTTTTGACTCCTACGAGCAGTACTTC.

This clonotype was observed a handful of times. The CDR3 DNA reads TGCGCCAGCAGCCAAGTAGGTTCGGGAGACAATGAGCAGTTCTTC. Protein sequence: CASSQVGSGDNEQFF. V and J are TRBV4-1 and TRBJ2-1, with a tentative D call TRBD2 (6 bases). The CDR3 is 15 amino acids. The V gene lost 1 base and the J gene lost 5 bases, with 12 bases spanning the gap. Looked up from germline, CDR1 is MGHRA and CDR2 is YSYEKL.

In the case of this clonotype: Being one base from a much bigger clone, this may be a read error. The V call is TRBV11-1, the J call TRBJ1-2, with TRBD1 identical over 12 bases. The CDR3 runs to 15 residues. Germline CDR1 and CDR2: SGHAT and FQDESV (reference sequence). CDR3 in amino acids: CASSRRGQGAYGCTF. The CDR3 region has the DNA TGTGCCAGCAGCCGGAGGGGACAGGGGGCCTATGGCTGCACCTTC.

The chain recombines TRBV20-1 with TRBJ1-6; D call uncertain. This CDR3 comprises 14 residues. V lost 1 base and J lost 12, with 16 bases in between. Germline CDR1 is DFQATT and CDR2 is SNEGSKA (reference sequence). The CDR3 loop is CSARVSQSGGPLHF. In nucleotides, the CDR3 is TGCAGTGCTAGAGTTTCGCAGTCAGGAGGACCCCTCCACTTT.

At least ten counts were recorded for this clonotype. The germline gene is not matched at one end of the junction; a read error may be the cause. This chain connects TRBV6-1 to TRBJ2-5; D is undetermined. CDR1 and CDR2 from the germline V gene are MNHNS and SASEGT. CDR3 length equals 13 residues. CDR3 DNA sequence: TGTGCCACCAGTGGCCGGGTCCAAGAGACCCAGTACTTC. This gives the protein CATSGRVQETQYF.

The sample holds many counts of this clonotype. The rearrangement uses TRBV30 and TRBJ1-1; D is undetermined. The germline CDR1 and CDR2 sequences are GTSNPN and SVGIG (reference sequence). The CDR3 loop spans 14 amino acids. The V and J ends lost 3 bases and 1 base respectively, with 12 bases between them. CDR3: CAWSSGRKNTEAFF. The CDR3 bases are TGTGCCTGGAGCTCCGGGAGGAAGAACACTGAAGCTTTCTTT.

The genes are TRBV20-1 and TRBJ2-7; possible D gene TRBD2, 6 bases. Trimming removed 5 bases at V and 3 bases at J, with 17 bases between. The germline CDR1 and CDR2 sequences are DFQATT and SNEGSKA (reference sequence). This CDR3 has 14 residues. The CDR3 sequence is CSAPRSGTHYEQYF. The CDR3 region has the DNA TGCAGTGCTCCTCGTAGCGGAACACACTACGAGCAGTACTTC.

This clonotype was picked up many times. The chain links TRBV5-1 to TRBJ1-6, with a tentative D call TRBD1 (5 bases). Germline values: CDR1 SGHRS, CDR2 YFSETQ. V shed 5 bases and J shed 8 bases, with 14 bases lying between them. The CDR3 is made up of 14 amino acids. DNA for the CDR3: TGCGCCAGCAGGTTATCGTGGGGCCATTCACCCCTCCACTTT. This gives the protein CASRLSWGHSPLHF.

The chain carries TRBV6-1 and TRBJ2-3, with D perhaps TRBD1 (6 bases). V lost 11 bases and J lost 4, with 10 bases in between. This CDR3 has 11 amino acids. Germline CDR1 reads MNHNS; CDR2 reads SASEGT. The CDR3: CALEGADTQYF. In nucleotides, the CDR3 is TGTGCCCTAGAGGGGGCAGATACGCAGTATTTT.

Points on this clonotype: A much larger clone sits a single nucleotide away, making a read error possible. Since the CDR3 does not end with the conserved phenylalanine or tryptophan, this likely comes from a read error. The rearrangement joins TRBV15 to TRBJ1-1, with TRBD1 matching over 9 bases. From germline, CDR1 is LNHNV and CDR2 YYDKDF (reference sequence). The junction had 8 bases not matched to a gene; V was cut back by 5 bases and J by 1 base. CDR3 length: 16 amino acids. DNA of the CDR3: TGTGCCACCAGCGACCGGGACAGGGCGAAGAACACTGAAGCTTTCTCT. Its protein is CATSDRDRAKNTEAFS.

The rearrangement links TRBV9 to TRBJ1-1, with a weak D call TRBD1 (5 bases). Trimming took off 0 bases at V and 0 bases at J, with 12 bases between the two ends. Germline assignment: CDR1 SGDLS and CDR2 YYNGEE. This CDR3 is 16 amino acids long. CDR3 bases: TGTGCCAGCAGCGTAGGTTCGGGACGCTTGAACACTGAAGCTTTCTTT. Its translation: CASSVGSGRLNTEAFF.

The V and J genes are TRBV18 and TRBJ2-1; D remains unclear. The CDR3 is 12 amino acids. The V end lost 4 bases, the J end lost 8 bases, and 9 bases lay between the germline ends. Germline-derived CDR1 and CDR2 are KGHSH and LQKENI. CDR3 in amino acids: CASSREKYEQFF. The CDR3, as DNA: TGTGCCAGCTCACGGGAAAAGTATGAGCAGTTCTTC.

This clonotype was counted ten times or more. This chain joins TRBV5-6 and TRBJ1-4; no clear D gene. From germline, CDR1 is SGHDT and CDR2 YYEEEE. This CDR3 region has 14 residues. V lost 4 bases, J lost 5 bases, and 12 bases lay in between. The CDR3 DNA follows: TGTGCCAGCAGCCTACAAGGAAACAATGAAAAACTGTTTTTT. It encodes CASSLQGNNEKLFF. Variable domain in full (rest from reference TRBV5-6 and TRBJ1-4): DAGVTQSPTHLIKTRGQQVTLRCSPKSGHDTVSWYQQALGQGPQFIFQYYEEEERQRGNFPDRFSGHQFPNYSSELNVNALLLGDSALYLCASSLQGNNEKLFFGSGTQLSVL.

Many counts were recorded for this clonotype. This chain links TRBV11-2 with TRBJ2-6; D might be TRBD1 (6 bases). V lost 3 bases, J lost 4 bases, and 13 bases lay in between. Germline V lookup: CDR1 SGHAT, CDR2 FQNNGV. This CDR3 comprises 16 residues. In DNA, the CDR3 is TGTGCCAGCAGCTTTCCCACAGGGACCGGGGCCAACGTCCTGACTTTC. The encoded protein is CASSFPTGTGANVLTF.

Points on this clonotype: This could be a read error, since a much larger clone is one nucleotide away. V is TRBV28 and J is TRBJ2-2, with D possibly matching TRBD1 (6 bases). The germline V gene has CDR1 MDHEN and CDR2 SYDVKM. CDR3 length: 16 amino acids. The germline V and J ends were trimmed by 8 bases and 3 bases, with 19 bases remaining between them. The CDR3 DNA reads TGTGCCAGCCTATCCGGGCCGGGACAAGACACCGGGGAGCTGTTTTTT. This gives the protein CASLSGPGQDTGELFF. The full variable domain, rest sourced from reference TRBV28 and TRBJ2-2, is DVKVTQSSRYLVKRTGEKVFLECVQDMDHENMFWYRQDPGLGLRLIYFSYDVKMKEKGDIPEGYSVSREKKERFSLILESASTNQTSMYLCASLSGPGQDTGELFFGEGSRLTVL.

The table lists this clonotype with a few counts. A junction end diverges from the germline sequence, so it may reflect a read error. V usage is TRBV7-7 and J usage is TRBJ2-5, with D perhaps TRBD1 (6 bases). The CDR3 runs 14 residues. The V gene's germline CDR1 is SSHAT and CDR2 FNYEAQ (reference sequence). Here the CDR3 reads CASSLGDTQETQYF. The DNA of the CDR3 is TGTGCTAGCAGCTTGGGGGACACCCAAGAGACCCAGTACTTC.

In the case of this clonotype: Just one base apart from a much larger clone, this may be a read error. Lacking the conserved final phenylalanine or tryptophan, this CDR3 likely reflects a read error. The V call is TRBV12-3 or TRBV12-4, the J call TRBJ2-1, with D tentatively TRBD2 (5 bases). CDR3 length: 13 amino acids. The V and J ends lost 3 bases and 4 bases respectively, with 7 bases between them. The CDR3, as DNA: TGTGCCAGCAGTTTCGGGGATTACAATGAGCAGTTCTCC. It yields the protein CASSFGDYNEQFS.

V and J are TRBV5-1 and TRBJ2-3, with D possibly matching TRBD1 (6 bases). Deletions cut 1 base from V and 1 base from J, with 13 bases between. Germline V lookup: CDR1 SGHRS, CDR2 YFSETQ. The CDR3 has 16 amino acids. The CDR3 coding sequence is TGCGCCAGCAGCTTGCCCAGGGGTGGTGGCACAGATACGCAGTATTTT. Its translation is CASSLPRGGGTDTQYF.

This clonotype was observed at least ten times. This chain joins TRBV28 and TRBJ1-6, with D perhaps matching TRBD1 (6 bases). CDR1 and CDR2 (germline): MDHEN, SYDVKM. The CDR3 spans 15 residues. V was cut by 5 bases and J by 7 bases, with 15 bases left in between. The CDR3 DNA reads TGTGCCAGCAGTCCTAGGGGGGGGACCAATTCACCCCTCCACTTT. This sequence encodes CASSPRGGTNSPLHF.

This clonotype was detected ten times or more. This chain connects TRBV29-1 to TRBJ2-1, with D possibly matching TRBD1 (6 bases). The CDR3 spans 13 residues. The V end was cut by 4 bases, the J end by 11 bases, with 18 bases between. Germline V gene lookup returns CDR1 SQVTM and CDR2 ANQGSEA. This CDR3 is CSVVLSADSKQFF. As DNA, the CDR3 is TGCAGCGTTGTATTGTCCGCGGACAGTAAGCAGTTCTTC.

This rearrangement joins TRBV9 to TRBJ1-6, with D possibly matching TRBD1 (5 bases). Germline CDR1 SGDLS, CDR2 YYNGEE. The V end lost 7 bases, the J end lost 7 bases, and 15 bases lay between the germline ends. This CDR3 region has 14 residues. The CDR3 region is CASHSGGWNSPLHF. DNA of the CDR3: TGTGCCAGCCACTCCGGGGGTTGGAATTCACCCCTCCACTTT.

This chain connects TRBV6-1 to TRBJ1-2; 9 nucleotides agree with TRBD1. CDR1 MNHNS and CDR2 SASEGT come from the germline V gene. This CDR3 is built from 17 residues. The V and J ends lost 3 bases and 4 bases, in that order; junction bases with no gene match: 12. CDR3 DNA: TGTGCCAGCAGTGAGGGGACAGGGAGGCTTACGTCCTATGGCTACACCTTC. Translating it yields CASSEGTGRLTSYGYTF.

This clonotype was found a few times. The V gene is TRBV9, the J gene TRBJ1-3; 11 bases match TRBD1. Losses at the gene ends were 4 bases for V and 2 bases for J; bases not matched to a gene: 8. From germline, CDR1 is SGDLS and CDR2 YYNGEE. This CDR3 is built from 17 residues. This CDR3 reads CASSPLPGQGAGNTIYF. For the CDR3, the DNA is TGTGCCAGCAGCCCGTTACCGGGACAGGGGGCTGGAAACACCATATATTTT.

This clonotype has ten or more counts. The J gene is TRBJ2-3, the V gene TRBV7-3; D is uncertain. V was pared by 5 bases and J by 3 bases, with 9 bases between. The CDR3 consists of 13 residues. Germline V gene sequence: CDR1 SGHTA, CDR2 FQGTGA. The CDR3 bases are TGTGCCAGCAGCAGAGTAGGGACAGATACGCAGTATTTT. It is translated as CASSRVGTDTQYF.

Worth noting for this clonotype: This may be a read error, as it is one base from a much larger clone. V is TRBV2 and J is TRBJ2-7; D might be TRBD1 (5 bases). Trimming cost V 1 base and J 2 bases, with 6 bases left between them. This CDR3 has 13 residues. Germline V CDR1 and CDR2: SNHLY, FYNNEI. CDR3 amino acids: CASSEGRAYEQYF. The CDR3 nucleotides are TGTGCCAGCAGTGAAGGCAGGGCCTACGAGCAGTACTTC. The whole variable domain, filled in from reference TRBV2 and TRBJ2-7, reads EPEVTQTPSHQVTQMGQEVILRCVPISNHLYFYWYRQILGQKVEFLVSFYNNEISEKSEIFDDQFSVERPDGSNFTLKIRSTKLEDSAMYFCASSEGRAYEQYFGPGTRLTVT.

This clonotype was counted many times. The chain uses TRBV20-1 and TRBJ2-3, with 9 bases that match TRBD1. J was trimmed by 6 bases and V by 6 bases; bases with no gene match: 16. The CDR3 has 16 residues. CDR1 and CDR2 from the germline V gene are DFQATT and SNEGSKA (reference sequence). The CDR3 loop reads CSAELNRGHLADTQYF. The CDR3 DNA reads as TGCAGTGCCGAGCTAAACAGGGGGCACCTTGCGGATACGCAGTATTTT.